Below, one TCR beta chain is given with its context. Its cognate antigen is unknown. Generated by immunoSEQ multiplex PCR, the TCRdb table keeps only in-frame clones and is missing some. This sample has 5,300 or so clones, with less than 85% found just once. These data come from a study of immune cell composition in non-small cell lung cancer. Looking at the study overall: Histologic subtype was mainly adenocarcinoma or squamous cell carcinoma. Regarding the study as a whole: Adenocarcinomas with higher top tumour-associated clone frequency had more reactive TILs.

The germline gives CDR1 MNHEY, CDR2 SMNVEV (reference sequence). The CDR3 length is 16 residues. V lost 6 bases to trimming and J lost 0 bases, with 14 bases between them. Frozen unsorted single-cell suspensions supplied the genomic DNA. The chain is built from TRBV27 and TRBJ2-2, with D unresolved. Sequencing was done on a sample of lung tumor tissue. The source of this sequence is a human donor with non-small cell lung cancer. The CDR3 spells CASSPPHFPNTGELFF. The CDR3 DNA sequence: TGTGCCAGCAGCCCCCCCCACTTCCCGAACACCGGGGAGCTGTTTTTT.